This T cell receptor (beta chain) appears in the sequencing data of a study of resident and recirculating memory T cells in vitiligo. Patients who had received treatment within the previous three months were excluded. Using immunoSEQ multiplex PCR, the repertoire was profiled, and TCRdb retains in-frame clones only, with some absent. The sample contains roughly 40,000 clones, 92% of which appear only once. Germline CDR1 MNHEY, CDR2 SMNVEV (reference sequence). Trimming shortened V by 2 bases and J by 2 bases, and 10 bases separated the two germline ends. This CDR3 has 15 amino acids. The sequence came from a male donor with vitiligo. The sequencing sample was made of blood. The V and J genes are TRBV27 and TRBJ2-1; weak D call: TRBD2 (5 bases). CDR3 nucleotide sequence: TGTGCCAGCAGTTTAAGTCTGGGAGCCTACAATGAGCAGTTCTTC. Encoded protein: CASSLSLGAYNEQFF.